This T cell receptor beta chain was retrieved from a study of somatic mutations in cytotoxic T cells in rheumatoid arthritis. The overall study: Sorting by flow gave nearly 100% purity for some V beta antibody-stained T-cell populations, including V beta1+ cells sequenced for TCRB.

How the authors handled the data: Rarely, patient CD8+ clones larger than 1% corresponded to published virus-specific TCRB sequences. The repertoire was sequenced with immunoSEQ multiplex PCR; TCRdb's copy has only in-frame clones and lacks some. The V and J calls and clone size were taken over from that table, and D and trimming were inferred from the DNA. The sample lists approximately 5,200 clones; 80% to 85% were seen once. CD4+ and CD8+ cells were isolated by positive magnetic bead selection, with purity checked by flow cytometry. General study points: No significant CD8+ T-cell clonality difference was found between rheumatoid arthritis patients and age-matched controls.

Concerning this clone: The target antigen is unknown.

V dropped 2 bases and J dropped 6; count of bases not matched to a gene: 8. The germline V gene encodes CDR1 SGHNT and CDR2 YENEEA. This CDR3 spans 16 amino acids. The chain uses TRBV11-3 and TRBJ2-1; 9 bases align to TRBD2. Source material: CD8+ T cells sorted from blood. The receptor was isolated from a woman aged 45-60 years with rheumatoid arthritis. CDR3 nucleotides: TGTGCCAGCAGCTTAAACGGACTAGCGAAGGGCAATGAGCAGTTCTTC. Translation: CASSLNGLAKGNEQFF.